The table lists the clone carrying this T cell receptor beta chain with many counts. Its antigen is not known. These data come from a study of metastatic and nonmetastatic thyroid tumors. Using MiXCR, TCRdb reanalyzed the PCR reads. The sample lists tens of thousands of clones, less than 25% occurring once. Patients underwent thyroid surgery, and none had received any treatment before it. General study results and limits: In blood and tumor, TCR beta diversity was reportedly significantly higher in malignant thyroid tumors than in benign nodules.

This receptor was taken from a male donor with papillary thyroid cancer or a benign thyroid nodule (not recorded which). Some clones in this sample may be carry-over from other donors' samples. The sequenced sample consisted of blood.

CDR3 sequence: CAWSDTWTGEYEQYF. CDR3 DNA: TGTGCCTGGAGTGACACCTGGACCGGGGAATACGAGCAGTACTTC. The genes are TRBV30 and TRBJ2-7, with D perhaps matching TRBD2 (5 bases). Trimming shortened V by 1 base and J by 4 bases, and 17 bases separated the two germline ends. Germline-derived CDR1 and CDR2 are GTSNPN and SVGIG (reference sequence). The CDR3 covers 15 residues.